Each of the 28 T cell receptor beta chains below was sequenced from the same sample in a study of T cells after posttransplantation cyclophosphamide. Profiled with immunoSEQ multiplex PCR; TCRdb holds only in-frame clones, not every one. This sample includes under 50,000 clones with no singletons; its ten biggest clones take up 2% to 2.5%. Sequenced: PBMCs. Receptors were obtained from a man aged 40-55 years in good health, CMV-negative, and a related stem cell transplant donor.

In its sample, this clone was seen many times. The CDR3 nucleotides are TGTGCCAGCAGTGTTCGTACAGGCATTTTATATGGCTACACCTTC. Encoded protein: CASSVRTGILYGYTF. The chain has TRBV2 and TRBJ1-2, with D possibly TRBD1 on 5 matching bases. The CDR3 has 15 amino acids. V dropped 4 bases and J dropped 5 bases, with 17 bases sitting between them. CDR1 and CDR2 from the germline V gene are SNHLY and FYNNEI.

This clone was found many times. The chain joins TRBV11-2 to TRBJ2-1; D is ambiguous. This CDR3 has 15 residues. Trimming pared 0 bases from V and 4 bases from J, leaving 10 bases between. The germline gives CDR1 SGHAT, CDR2 FQNNGV. The CDR3 spells CASSLEVRKYNEQFF. The CDR3 DNA reads as TGTGCCAGCAGCTTAGAAGTTAGAAAGTACAATGAGCAGTTCTTC.

In this sample, this clone turned up many times. The J gene is TRBJ2-5, the V gene TRBV30; TRBD1 aligns across 9 bases. This CDR3 is 14 amino acids long. Germline V CDR1 and CDR2: GTSNPN, SVGIG (reference sequence). The CDR3, as DNA: TGTGTACTCTCGGACAGGGGTTGGGAGGAGACCCAGTACTTC. It specifies CVLSDRGWEETQYF.

This clone occurred many times. The chain uses TRBV7-3 and TRBJ1-2; 8 positions agree with TRBD1. J gave up 4 bases and V 5 bases, and 3 bases lay outside the gene matches. Germline CDR1 and CDR2: SGHTA and FQGTGA. The CDR3 extends over 13 amino acids. Here the CDR3 DNA reads TGTGCCAGCAGCCCAGGGGGCGGCTATGGCTACACCTTC. Its translation is CASSPGGGYGYTF.

The sample holds many counts of this clone. The chain has TRBV2 and TRBJ1-1; possibly TRBD1 for D (5 bases). V was shortened by 2 bases and J by 1 base, with 20 bases between the two germline ends. The CDR3 is made up of 18 amino acids. CDR1 is SNHLY and CDR2 is FYNNEI in the germline V gene. The CDR3 loop reads CASSEKRQGGESNTEAFF. The CDR3 nucleotides are TGTGCCAGCAGTGAAAAACGGCAGGGAGGTGAATCGAACACTGAAGCTTTCTTT.

This clone was observed at least ten times. This chain links TRBV4-2 with TRBJ1-1; D not resolved. V was cut by 1 base and J by 7 bases, with 4 bases left in between. Germline loops: CDR1 LGHNA, CDR2 YNFKEQ. The CDR3 spans 11 residues. CDR3 bases: TGTGCCAGCAGCCAAGGCGTTGAAGCTTTCTTT. It translates to CASSQGVEAFF.

This clone was seen at least ten times. The V and J genes are TRBV14 and TRBJ2-7; no definite D call. From germline, CDR1 is SGHDN and CDR2 FVKESK. Trimming took off 2 bases at V and 4 bases at J, with 6 bases between the two ends. This CDR3 region has 12 residues. The CDR3 sequence: CASSQQAYEQYF. For the CDR3, the DNA is TGTGCCAGCAGCCAACAGGCGTACGAGCAGTACTTC.

This clone was recorded many times. As DNA, the CDR3 is TGTGCCAGCAGCCCTTTTAGCCGTCACCAGTTCTTC. This codes for CASSPFSRHQFF. The chain joins TRBV28 to TRBJ2-1; no firm D call. V was shortened by 6 bases and J by 13 bases, with 16 bases between the two germline ends. The CDR3 length is 12 residues. The V gene's germline CDR1 is MDHEN and CDR2 SYDVKM.

At least ten counts were recorded for this clone. The gene calls are TRBV7-8 and TRBJ2-1, with TRBD2 matching over 8 bases. The V gene's germline CDR1 is SGHVS and CDR2 FQNEAQ. This CDR3 spans 16 amino acids. J was trimmed by 7 bases and V by 2 bases; bases with no gene match: 10. CDR3 region: CASSLRVAGIGNEQFF. The CDR3 region has the DNA TGTGCCAGCAGCTTAAGAGTAGCGGGAATAGGAAATGAGCAGTTCTTC.

This clone was recorded many times. The J gene is TRBJ1-4, the V gene TRBV9, with 7 bases matching TRBD1. The trim removed 0 bases at V and 5 bases at J, leaving 1 base unmatched. The CDR3 is made up of 14 amino acids. Germline CDR1 and CDR2: SGDLS and YYNGEE. DNA for the CDR3: TGTGCCAGCAGCGTAGAACAGGGGAATGAAAAACTGTTTTTT. Protein: CASSVEQGNEKLFF.

This clone was seen ten or more times. The chain carries TRBV30 and TRBJ2-3; D perhaps matches TRBD2 (6 bases). Germline lookup yields CDR1 GTSNPN and CDR2 SVGIG (reference sequence). Trimming removed 3 bases at V and 0 bases at J, with 19 bases between. The CDR3 runs to 17 residues. CDR3 coding DNA: TGTGCCTGGAGCCGAGGGGTGGCGGGGAAAAGCACAGATACGCAGTATTTT. Residues: CAWSRGVAGKSTDTQYF.

In its sample, this clone was seen many times. The V call is TRBV6-1, the J call TRBJ1-1; maybe TRBD1 (6 bases). This CDR3 is 13 amino acids long. With 6 bases removed from V and 3 bases from J, the gap between germline ends came to 11 bases. The germline gives CDR1 MNHNS, CDR2 SASEGT. The CDR3 DNA reads TGTGCCAGCAGCCGGACAGAGGACACTGAAGCTTTCTTT. It specifies CASSRTEDTEAFF.

This clone has at least ten counts. The rearrangement joins TRBV28 to TRBJ2-3; perhaps TRBD1 as D (6 bases). The CDR3 contains 15 residues. Between the trimmed V and J ends, which lost 4 bases and 0 bases, there was a span of 11 bases. Germline CDR1 reads MDHEN; CDR2 reads SYDVKM. The CDR3 protein is CASSSGTLSTDTQYF. The CDR3 DNA is TGTGCCAGCAGTTCCGGGACACTTAGCACAGATACGCAGTATTTT. Drawing the rest from reference TRBV28 and TRBJ2-3, the complete variable domain is DVKVTQSSRYLVKRTGEKVFLECVQDMDHENMFWYRQDPGLGLRLIYFSYDVKMKEKGDIPEGYSVSREKKERFSLILESASTNQTSMYLCASSSGTLSTDTQYFGPGTRLTVL.

This clone was detected many times. This sequence joins TRBV29-1 and TRBJ2-3; D possibly corresponds to TRBD2 (5 bases). The CDR3 has 14 residues. With 4 bases removed from V and 5 bases from J, the gap between germline ends came to 16 bases. Germline lookup yields CDR1 SQVTM and CDR2 ANQGSEA. In DNA form, the CDR3 reads TGCAGCGTTGCAAGCGGAAATTTGGGAGATACGCAGTATTTT. Amino acids: CSVASGNLGDTQYF.

This clone occurred many times. The CDR3: CASSLWADRGYEQYF. CDR3 coding DNA: TGTGCCAGCAGTTTATGGGCGGACAGGGGCTACGAGCAGTACTTC. This sequence joins TRBV28 and TRBJ2-7; 9 bases line up with TRBD1. V was clipped by 0 bases and J by 3 bases; unmatched bases: 3. The CDR3 extends over 15 amino acids. Germline CDR1 is MDHEN and CDR2 is SYDVKM.

This clone was seen at least ten times. V gene TRBV27 combines with J gene TRBJ2-5; 11 bases are a match to TRBD1. Germline CDR1 reads MNHEY; CDR2 reads SMNVEV (reference sequence). CDR3 length equals 15 residues. With V trimmed by 5 bases and J by 5 bases, 7 bases remained unmatched. CDR3 DNA: TGTGCCAGCAGTCCTTCCGGGACAGGGGGTGAGACCCAGTACTTC. This gives the protein CASSPSGTGGETQYF.

At least ten counts were recorded for this clone. V usage is TRBV10-3 and J usage is TRBJ2-7; no clear D. The germline V gene has CDR1 ENHRY and CDR2 SYGVKD. The CDR3 is 16 residues long. V gave up 3 bases and J gave up 0 bases, with 15 bases separating them. DNA for the CDR3: TGTGCCATCAGTGAAGTACTCGAATCGTCCTCCTACGAGCAGTACTTC. Translation gives CAISEVLESSSYEQYF.

This clone has a handful of counts. The chain carries TRBV6-5 and TRBJ1-2; no definite D call. CDR3 length equals 13 residues. Germline V lookup: CDR1 MNHEY, CDR2 SVGAGI. V lost 5 bases and J 6 bases, leaving 13 bases between the germline ends. CDR3 in DNA: TGTGCCAGCAGTGAAGCAATAATCAATGGCTACACCTTC. Translated: CASSEAIINGYTF.

This clone showed up many times. This chain links TRBV5-8 with TRBJ2-5; 8 bases fit TRBD1. V trimming: 6 bases; J trimming: 0 bases; junction bases outside the gene matches: 4. Germline values: CDR1 SGHTS, CDR2 YDEGEE. The CDR3 extends over 14 amino acids. The CDR3 here is CASNHRGYQETQYF. The CDR3 bases are TGTGCCAGCAACCACAGGGGGTACCAAGAGACCCAGTACTTC.

Many counts were recorded for this clone. The chain has TRBV5-6 and TRBJ2-1; D remains unclear. CDR1 is SGHDT, CDR2 YYEEEE, per germline. The CDR3 is 12 residues long. The V and J ends lost 0 bases and 9 bases respectively, with 7 bases between them. For the CDR3, the DNA is TGTGCCAGCAGCTTGGGTAGCAGTGAGCAGTTCTTC. This sequence encodes CASSLGSSEQFF.

This clone came up many times. The CDR3 DNA sequence: TGTGCCAGCAGCCGGGGACAGGGCGAGGCTCAGCCCCAGCATTTT. This gives the protein CASSRGQGEAQPQHF. The rearrangement uses TRBV6-1 and TRBJ1-5, with 9 bases identical to TRBD1. The germline gives CDR1 MNHNS, CDR2 SASEGT. This CDR3 contains 15 residues. Unmatched junction bases numbered 9, after V lost 6 bases and J lost 6 bases.

The sample holds many counts of this clone. V and J are TRBV6-1 and TRBJ2-7; TRBD1 might be the D (6 bases). The CDR3 length is 14 residues. Germline values: CDR1 MNHNS, CDR2 SASEGT. V was pared by 2 bases and J by 3 bases, with 11 bases between. The CDR3 region is CASSESQGDYEQYF. CDR3 DNA sequence: TGTGCCAGCAGTGAATCACAGGGAGACTACGAGCAGTACTTC.

The sample holds many counts of this clone. The chain recombines TRBV12-5 with TRBJ2-5; no reliable D call. The CDR3 consists of 14 residues. Trimming removed 1 base at V and 4 bases at J, with 10 bases between. Germline V gives CDR1 LGHNT, CDR2 FRNRAP. CDR3: CASGLGGVGETQYF. Written as DNA, the CDR3 is TGTGCTAGTGGTTTGGGAGGAGTCGGAGAGACCCAGTACTTC.

This clone was detected ten times or more. The gene calls are TRBV9 and TRBJ2-7, with D possibly TRBD2 on 6 matching bases. The CDR3 has 15 amino acids. V was clipped by 1 base and J by 0 bases, with 11 bases between them. Germline lookup yields CDR1 SGDLS and CDR2 YYNGEE. As DNA, the CDR3 is TGTGCCAGCAGCGTATCCGGGAGCCTCTCCTACGAGCAGTACTTC. Amino acid sequence: CASSVSGSLSYEQYF.

This clone came up many times. J is TRBJ2-7 and V is TRBV15, with 10 nucleotides matching TRBD2. V was pared by 3 bases and J by 1 base, with 6 bases of the junction left unmatched. The CDR3 consists of 16 residues. Per germline, CDR1 LNHNV and CDR2 YYDKDF (reference sequence). As DNA, the CDR3 is TGTGCCACCAGCAGGGGAGCGGGAGGGCTTTCCTACGAGCAGTACTTC. Its protein is CATSRGAGGLSYEQYF.

This clone was observed many times. The genes are TRBV9 and TRBJ1-5; no clear D. CDR1 is SGDLS and CDR2 is YYNGEE in the germline V gene. The V end was cut by 3 bases, the J end by 0 bases, with 10 bases between. This CDR3 has 15 residues. The CDR3 spells CASSDGGSSNQPQHF. The CDR3 DNA is TGTGCCAGCAGCGATGGCGGGTCTAGCAATCAGCCCCAGCATTTT. The full variable domain, with the rest looked up from reference TRBV9 and TRBJ1-5, is DSGVTQTPKHLITATGQRVTLRCSPRSGDLSVYWYQQSLDQGLQFLIQYYNGEERAKGNILERFSAQQFPDLHSELNLSSLELGDSALYFCASSDGGSSNQPQHFGDGTRLSIL.

This clone was seen many times. The rearrangement uses TRBV5-4 and TRBJ2-1; 9 bases line up with TRBD1. This CDR3 has 15 residues. The V and J ends lost 6 bases and 4 bases, in that order; junction bases with no gene match: 8. From germline, CDR1 is SGHNT and CDR2 YYREEE (reference sequence). The CDR3 loop reads CASTLTGGQYNEQFF. The CDR3 DNA is TGTGCCAGCACCCTCACAGGGGGCCAATACAATGAGCAGTTCTTC.

V usage is TRBV5-4 and J usage is TRBJ2-5, with a possible D match to TRBD1 (6 bases). The end of the DNA aligns better with TRBJ2-7, so the J call may be wrong. The germline CDR1 and CDR2 sequences are SGHNT and YYREEE (reference sequence). CDR3 length equals 14 residues. The CDR3 DNA is TGTGCCAGCAGCTTGGGGGCAGGGGTTTACGAGCAGTACTTC. Translating it yields CASSLGAGVYEQYF.